A selection of T cell receptor beta chains follows, all from one sample in a study of a mutant IDH1 vaccine in newly diagnosed glioma. These TCRs' antigens remain unknown. Libraries were prepared by immunoSEQ multiplex PCR; TCRdb keeps only in-frame clonotypes and omits some of them. The repertoire holds roughly 60,000 clones, about 80% seen once, with roughly 6.2% in the top ten. The material sequenced was PBMCs, taken from a glioma patient whose treatment included an IDH1 peptide vaccine. The receptors were sampled from a man in his forties or fifties with glioma. Both conserved end residues are trimmed from each CDR3. The D gene is left open where the match is weak.

TRBV7-9	TRBJ2-5	-	ASSLRRLETQY
TRBV7-2	TRBJ1-5	-	ASSHPGFDQPQH
TRBV4-2	TRBJ1-5	-	ASSQVVGPGGNQPQH
TRBV25-1	TRBJ1-2	-	ASSKGAGTGAYGYT
TRBV5-1	TRBJ2-7	TRBD1	ASSSRTGGLEEQY
TRBV6-5	TRBJ2-7	TRBD1	ASSYGDRPGEQY
TRBV6-1	TRBJ2-2	TRBD2	ASSGRGAYTGELF
TRBV30	TRBJ2-3	TRBD1	AWMGQASNTQY
TRBV7-9	TRBJ1-1	-	ASSSPPVNTEAF
TRBV30	TRBJ2-1	TRBD2	AWSVTSGGTVRQF
TRBV5-5	TRBJ2-2	TRBD1	ASSPGQALNTGELF
TRBV5-6	TRBJ2-7	TRBD2	ASSSGRFSYEQY
TRBV10-2	TRBJ2-7	-	ASSGGFYEQY
TRBV7-2	TRBJ1-3	TRBD1	ASSQQGIGNTIY
TRBV18	TRBJ2-3	TRBD2	ASSPPGLAGSTDTQY
TRBV7-6	TRBJ2-7	TRBD2	ASSLTGGLSYEQY
TRBV9	TRBJ2-1	-	ASSVPPWGGHNEQF
TRBV2	TRBJ2-5	-	ASTPSGTRETQY
TRBV6-5	TRBJ2-5	TRBD1	ASSKTGQETQY
TRBV13	TRBJ1-6	-	ASSLGQSNSPLH
TRBV6-1	TRBJ1-5	-	ASSELNQPQH
TRBV14	TRBJ2-2	TRBD1	ASRGQETNTGELF
TRBV4-2	TRBJ1-4	-	ASSPEDPPATNEKLF
TRBV5-8	TRBJ2-7	-	ASSLYSSSYEQY
TRBV30	TRBJ2-5	TRBD2	AWTPGGGGKTQY
TRBV6-1	TRBJ1-5	-	ASSMGGGTTPQH
TRBV21-1	TRBJ1-6	-	ASSKRAVSPLH
TRBV18	TRBJ1-5	TRBD1	ASSPMGQLNQPQH
TRBV20-1	TRBJ2-5	-	SAYNRETQY
TRBV5-6	TRBJ1-5	-	ASSYRTYSNQPQH
TRBV7-6	TRBJ2-7	TRBD1	ASSFGTGRNEQY
TRBV6-5	TRBJ2-7	TRBD1	ASSYDRGNEQY
TRBV30	TRBJ1-4	-	AWSSPGSLQEKLF
TRBV10-1	TRBJ2-3	TRBD1	ASGRQGTDTQY
TRBV10-2	TRBJ1-6	TRBD1	ASSIPGQGNSPLH
TRBV4-1	TRBJ2-1	-	ASSQGGQSYNEQF